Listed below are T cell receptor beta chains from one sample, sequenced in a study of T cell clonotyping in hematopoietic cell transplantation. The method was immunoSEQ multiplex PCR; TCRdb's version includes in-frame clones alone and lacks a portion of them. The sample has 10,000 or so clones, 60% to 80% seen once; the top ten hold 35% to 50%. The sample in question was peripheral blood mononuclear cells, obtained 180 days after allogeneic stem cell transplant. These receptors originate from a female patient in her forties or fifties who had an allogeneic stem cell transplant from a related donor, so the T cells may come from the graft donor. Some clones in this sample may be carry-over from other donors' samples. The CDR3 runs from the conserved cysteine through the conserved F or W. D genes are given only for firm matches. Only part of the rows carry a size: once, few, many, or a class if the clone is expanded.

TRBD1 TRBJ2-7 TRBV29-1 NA CSVGSRDRGFEQYF TGCAGCGTTGGGAGCCGGGACAGGGGCTTCGAGCAGTACTTC
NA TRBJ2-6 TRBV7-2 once CASSQIEGANVLTF TGTGCCAGCAGCCAAATAGAGGGGGCCAACGTCCTGACTTTC
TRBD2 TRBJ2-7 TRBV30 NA CAWRKRGGRYEQYF TGTGCCTGGAGAAAGCGGGGGGGCCGGTACGAGCAGTACTTC
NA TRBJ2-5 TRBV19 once CASRQAGETQYF TGTGCCAGTAGACAGGCGGGCGAGACCCAGTACTTC
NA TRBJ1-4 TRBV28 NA CASGCGSRLRENCFF NA
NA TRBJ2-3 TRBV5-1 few CASSLRAQDGTDTQYF TGCGCCAGCAGCCTACGAGCCCAGGACGGCACAGATACGCAGTATTTT
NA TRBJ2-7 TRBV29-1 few CSANDGVPYEQYF TGCAGCGCAAATGATGGGGTCCCCTACGAGCAGTACTTC
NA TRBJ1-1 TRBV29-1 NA CSVEGGTEAFF TGCAGCGTTGAGGGAGGGACTGAAGCTTTCTTT
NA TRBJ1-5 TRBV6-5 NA CASRSQGNSNQPQHF TGTGCCAGCAGAAGCCAGGGGAATAGCAATCAGCCCCAGCATTTT
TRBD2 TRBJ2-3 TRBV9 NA CASGRRGGTDTQYF TGTGCCAGCGGTCGACGGGGGGGCACAGATACGCAGTATTTT
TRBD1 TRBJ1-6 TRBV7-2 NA CASSSIGTVNSPLHF TGTGCCAGCAGCTCGATTGGGACAGTAAATTCACCCCTCCACTTT
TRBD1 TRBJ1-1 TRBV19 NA CARPRQGGKGSEAFF TGTGCCAGGCCGAGACAGGGCGGGAAGGGGTCTGAAGCTTTCTTT
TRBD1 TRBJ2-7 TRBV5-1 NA CASSLSRDSRAYEQYF TGCGCCAGCAGCTTGTCCCGGGACAGCCGAGCCTACGAGCAGTACTTC
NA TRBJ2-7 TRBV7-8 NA CASSLATEQYF TGTGCCAGCAGCTTAGCGACCGAGCAGTACTTC
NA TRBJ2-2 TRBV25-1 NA CASSEWGDATGELFF TGTGCCAGCAGTGAATGGGGGGATGCCACCGGGGAGCTGTTTTTT
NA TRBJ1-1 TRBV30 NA CAWSVQVGPNTEAFF TGTGCCTGGAGTGTACAAGTCGGGCCGAACACTGAAGCTTTCTTT
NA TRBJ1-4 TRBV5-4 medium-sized CASSLVLGGVSEKLFF TGTGCCAGCAGCTTGGTCCTAGGAGGGGTTTCTGAAAAACTGTTTTTT
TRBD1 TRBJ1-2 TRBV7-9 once CASSARQGGYTF TGTGCCAGCAGCGCCCGACAGGGAGGCTACACCTTC
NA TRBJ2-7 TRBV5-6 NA CASSSEFRAYEQYF TGTGCCAGCAGCTCGGAATTCAGGGCTTACGAGCAGTACTTC
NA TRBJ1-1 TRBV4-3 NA CASSQDARVGHVNTEAFF TGCGCCAGCAGCCAAGATGCAAGGGTGGGACACGTGAACACTGAAGCTTTCTTT
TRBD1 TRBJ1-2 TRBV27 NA CASSDRGLGYGYTF TGTGCCAGCAGCGACAGGGGGCTAGGCTATGGCTACACCTTC
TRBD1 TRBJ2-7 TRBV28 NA CASIGGPGTGGREQYF TGTGCCAGCATCGGCGGACCCGGGACAGGGGGACGCGAGCAGTACTTC
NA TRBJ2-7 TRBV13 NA CASSFMGTSEQYF TGTGCCAGCAGCTTCATGGGTACTTCCGAGCAGTACTTC
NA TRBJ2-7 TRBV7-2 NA CASGDTFYEQYF TGTGCCAGCGGGGACACCTTCTACGAGCAGTACTTC
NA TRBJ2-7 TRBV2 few CASSDLVEQYF TGTGCCAGCAGTGACTTAGTGGAGCAGTACTTC
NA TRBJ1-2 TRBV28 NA CASSLWDYGYTF TGTGCCAGCAGTTTATGGGACTATGGCTACACCTTC
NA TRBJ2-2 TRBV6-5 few CASSYGGRTGELFF TGTGCCAGCAGTTACGGGGGCCGCACCGGGGAGCTGTTTTTT
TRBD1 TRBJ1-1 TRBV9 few CASSVGSGTGMNTEAFF TGTGCCAGCAGCGTAGGCTCTGGGACAGGGATGAACACTGAAGCTTTCTTT
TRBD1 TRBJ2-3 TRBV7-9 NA CASSYRGDDTQYF TGTGCCAGCAGCTACAGGGGGGACGACACGCAGTATTTT
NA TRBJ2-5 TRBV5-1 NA CASSLVGASGEETQYF TGCGCCAGCAGCTTGGTGGGGGCCTCGGGGGAGGAGACCCAGTACTTC
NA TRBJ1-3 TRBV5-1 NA CASSPGHLGGNTIYF TGCGCCAGCAGCCCGGGACATCTTGGAGGAAACACCATATATTTT
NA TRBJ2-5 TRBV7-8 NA CASSSIQRNKVETQYF TGTGCCAGCAGCTCCATACAGAGGAATAAGGTGGAGACCCAGTACTTC
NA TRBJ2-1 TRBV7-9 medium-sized CASNRGTGSYNEQFF TGTGCCAGCAACCGAGGGACTGGCTCCTACAATGAGCAGTTCTTC
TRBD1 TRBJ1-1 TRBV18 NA CASSPGTGKYTEAFF TGTGCCAGCTCACCAGGGACAGGGAAGTACACTGAAGCTTTCTTT
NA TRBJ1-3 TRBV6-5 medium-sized CASSLAGTGNTIYF TGTGCCAGCAGTTTAGCCGGGACCGGAAACACCATATATTTT
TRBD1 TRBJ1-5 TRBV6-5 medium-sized CASRPGTAGQPQHF TGTGCCAGCAGACCCGGGACAGCGGGTCAGCCCCAGCATTTT
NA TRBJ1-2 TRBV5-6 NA CASSSYGTYRPNYGYTF TGTGCCAGCAGTTCTTACGGGACATACCGTCCCAACTATGGCTACACCTTC
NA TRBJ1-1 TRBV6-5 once CASSYQGKNTEAFF TGTGCCAGCAGTTATCAGGGGAAGAACACTGAAGCTTTCTTT
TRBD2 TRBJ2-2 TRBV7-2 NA CASSFAGGPSLGRIGELFF TGTGCCAGCAGCTTCGCGGGGGGGCCTAGCTTGGGGAGAATCGGGGAGCTGTTTTTT